The clone carrying this T cell receptor beta chain was recorded only once. Its antigen is unknown. Trimming removed 6 bases from V and 6 bases from J, with 12 bases in between. The length of the CDR3 is 13 residues. Germline assignment: CDR1 MNHEY and CDR2 SMNVEV (reference sequence). These data belong to a study of cytomegalovirus exposure and HLA in healthy donors. The PCR ran on 60 Vbeta and 13 Jbeta primers. Here immunoSEQ multiplex PCR was the method, and the copy in TCRdb shows in-frame clones only, minus some. The data hold about 140,000 clones, with approximately 86% observed a single time. Study findings and constraints: The records held CMV serostatus as the only immune exposure information. Rare TCR sequences dominated, though some public TCRs recurred in many donors. The HLA-A and HLA-B alleles of most subjects were reportedly predicted accurately from TCR beta sequences.

The receptor was derived from a woman aged 40 to 49 in good health and CMV-seronegative. The rearrangement joins TRBV27 to TRBJ1-5, with D uncertain. The specimen was PBMCs. The CDR3: CASRVRRPQPQHF. The CDR3, as DNA: TGTGCCAGCAGGGTGAGGAGGCCTCAGCCCCAGCATTTT.